The source of this T cell receptor (beta chain) is a study of neurological immune-mediated disorders. Germline CDR1 is SNHLY and CDR2 is FYNNEI. The CDR3 has 14 residues. The V and J ends lost 8 bases and 8 bases respectively, with 18 bases between them. From the 5' RACE reads, TCRdb called clonotypes with MiXCR, one entry per CDR3 protein. The data show about 33,000 distinct CDR3 sequences, about 1.6% seen once. Ten or more counts support this clonotype. The chain joins TRBV2 to TRBJ1-4; D unclear. What was sequenced was PBMCs. The TCR comes from a woman in her 30s with multiple sclerosis. The CDR3 sequence: CASGESRTREKLFF. The CDR3 DNA follows: TGTGCCAGCGGGGAATCCCGAACGAGGGAAAAACTGTTTTTT.